The text below deals with one T cell receptor (beta chain). Its antigen is currently unknown. The data were obtained in a study of T cell responses to AZD1222 COVID-19 vaccine. Study outcomes and limitations: Compared with day 0, the breadth and depth of the Spike-specific TCR repertoire rose significantly after two doses of AZD1222. Vaccine-associated CD4 TCRs spanned spike, dominant at 160-218 and 743-854. Donors in the cohort were predominantly white British and more often female, and clonal diversity was possibly underestimated.

Only in-frame clones appear in the TCRdb table, and some are missing; sequencing was by immunoSEQ multiplex PCR. The data hold around 190,000 clones, with roughly 88% observed a single time. V shed 4 bases, J shed 3 bases, and the junction held 10 bases outside the gene matches. Germline-derived CDR1 and CDR2 are MGHRA and YSYEKL. The CDR3 runs to 16 residues. Sample: peripheral blood, taken 28 days after the second AZD1222 dose. The sequence was obtained from an adult who received the AZD1222 COVID-19 vaccine. This chain uses TRBV4-1 with TRBJ2-7; 9 bases fit TRBD1. The CDR3 nucleotides are TGCGCCAGCAGCCTGTCGGACAGGGGAAGATTCTACGAGCAGTACTTC. Translated, it gives CASSLSDRGRFYEQYF.